This T cell receptor beta chain emerged from a study of blood T cell repertoires in COVID-19 (dated by TCRdb to 2019 to 2021). Notes on the research overall: Samples from collaborators originated in the United States, Italy and Spain and spanned both the acute and convalescent phases of COVID-19. The sample metadata nearly always contained a de-identified subject ID, COVID-19 status, age in years and sex. HLA class I and class II types, where available, came from metadata supplied by the sample provider rather than from assay-based typing. The prospective study material was composed of cDNA or gDNA derived from T cells, B-cell-depleted T cells, or PBMCs. The repertoires were released in a freely available public database intended as a resource for research on the immune response to SARS-CoV-2. Deeply sampled blood TCRbeta repertoires from subjects exposed to, actively infected with, or recovered from COVID-19 were included in the dataset. Samples came from the ongoing ImmuneRACE study (first 160 participants) plus 1,254 subjects from 6 global collaborators.

Broader findings and caveats from the paper: The quantity of clinical and demographic metadata differed by source and by participant and was supplied without curation.

Inclusive of the bounding cysteine and phenylalanine, the CDR3 is 22 residues long. The read is trimmed to its CDR3 DNA, 66 bases read in frame from base 1. V loses 0 bases at its end and J loses 0 bases; junction bases beyond the gene matches: 20. Sequences SGHRS (CDR1) and YFSETQ (CDR2) are obtained from the germline V gene. The immunoSEQ Assay, a bias-controlled multiplex PCR, was used to amplify TCRbeta CDR3 regions from genomic DNA. The published analysis was carried out like this. The number of nucleated cells in each sample was estimated from the amplification of reference gene primers within the assay. Sequence reads were collapsed and filtered to measure the absolute abundance of every unique TCRbeta CDR3 rearrangement. For each sample, productive Simpson clonality was calculated as the square root of Simpson's diversity index across productive rearrangements. As stored in TCRdb, this immuneACCESS dataset retains in-frame rearrangements with V and J assigned. A fraction of the clones does not appear; measured against another copy, unresolved V genes explain less than half of the discrepancy, and the remainder lacks a known reason. V and J calls and clone size are those listed in that table; D and trimming were worked out from the DNA. The sample contains hundreds of thousands of clones, around 86% of them found a single time. The leading ten clones occupy less than 7.5% of the sample.

Another Seattle source contributed samples from volunteer blood donors who had recovered from COVID-19. The collaborating institutions used their own protocols to collect whole blood in K2EDTA tubes. Collaborator samples were shipped for TCRbeta analysis as frozen whole blood, isolated PBMCs, or DNA extracted from either sample type. Turning to this clone: What this receptor recognizes is not known. Base quality data are lacking; no much larger clone is found one base away. The same CDR3 can be traced to other DNA sequences in this sample.

The chain uses TRBV5-1 and TRBJ2-7; 11 bases in between match TRBD2. The sequence was collected from a man aged 55 to 70 who had recovered from COVID-19. Sequencing input: peripheral blood. The DNA sequence is given as TGCGCCAGCAGCTTGGGGGGAGGGAGGCTAGCGGGAGGCCCACTTCTCTCCTACGAGCAGTACTTC. Its translation is CASSLGGGRLAGGPLLSYEQYF.